Listed below are T cell receptor beta chains from one sample, sequenced in a study of blood T cell repertoires in COVID-19. Clones were read by immunoSEQ multiplex PCR, and TCRdb kept only the in-frame ones, dropping some. The repertoire holds 160,000 or so clones, with over 75% as singletons. What was sequenced was peripheral blood. Receptor source: a man in his 70s with active or convalescent COVID-19. CDR3s include the opening cysteine and the closing phenylalanine or tryptophan. The D gene is left open where the match is weak. Expanded clones are given a class, and other clones once, few, many or no size at all.

>TRBJ1-5|TRBV6-2/TRBV6-3|TRBD1|NA
TGTGCCAGCAGTTACCTAGGGGGCCTTCAGCCCCAGCATTTT
CASSYLGGLQPQHF
>TRBJ1-4|TRBV19|NA|NA
TGTGCCAGTAGTACCGGACAGATAGCTAATGAAAAACTGTTTTTT
CASSTGQIANEKLFF
>TRBJ2-5|TRBV4-1|TRBD2|NA
TGCGCCAGCAGCCTTTTTCCGGGACTAGCGGAAGAGACCCAGTACTTC
CASSLFPGLAEETQYF
>TRBJ2-4|TRBV6-5|NA|NA
TGTGCCAGCAGTTACTCGGAGGGATTGGCCAAAAACATTCAGTACTTC
CASSYSEGLAKNIQYF
>TRBJ2-3|TRBV5-1|TRBD2|NA
TGCGCCAGCAGCTTGGGACTAGCGGAAACAGATACGCAGTATTTT
CASSLGLAETDTQYF
>TRBJ1-2|TRBV6-2/TRBV6-3|TRBD1|once
TGTGCCAGCAGTGGGGACAGGGCGGTCTATGGCTACACCTTC
CASSGDRAVYGYTF
>TRBJ2-7|TRBV12-5|NA|NA
TGTGCTAGTGGTGGAGGGGTCTTGAGCTCCTACGAGCAGTACTTC
CASGGGVLSSYEQYF
>TRBJ2-2|TRBV6-5|TRBD1|NA
TGTGCCAGCAGACGAGGACAGGGGTCCGGGGAGCTGTTTTTT
CASRRGQGSGELFF
>TRBJ2-7|TRBV30|NA|few
TGTGCCTGGAGTTACGGCTCCTACGAGCAGTACTTC
CAWSYGSYEQYF
>TRBJ2-3|TRBV7-8|NA|NA
TGTGCCAGCAGCTTACTTTCGGCAGGGGTGGGCACAGATACGCAGTATTTT
CASSLLSAGVGTDTQYF
>TRBJ2-7|TRBV6-5|TRBD1|few
TGTGCCAGCAGTAAACCACCGGGACAGGGCTACGAGCAGTACTTC
CASSKPPGQGYEQYF
>TRBJ1-6|TRBV6-5|NA|few
TGTGCCAGCAGTACCCCCTCCAAGGGGGATTCACCCCTCCACTTT
CASSTPSKGDSPLHF
>TRBJ2-2|TRBV5-4|NA|NA
TGTGCCAGCAGCTCAGAAACGAACACCGGGGAGCTGTTTTTT
CASSSETNTGELFF
>TRBJ2-1|TRBV11-2|TRBD2|NA
TGTGCCAGCAGCTGGGTTGCTAGCGGGGAGGATGAGCAGTTCTTC
CASSWVASGEDEQFF
>TRBJ1-4|TRBV7-9|TRBD1|NA
TGTGCCAGCAGCCCCGGGACAGGGGGCGGAAAACTGTTTTTT
CASSPGTGGGKLFF
>TRBJ1-4|TRBV25-1|NA|once
TGTGCCAGCAGTGAGATCAGGGCCCCCGATAATGAAAAACTGTTTTTT
CASSEIRAPDNEKLFF
>TRBJ1-1|TRBV18|NA|NA
TGTGCCAGCTCACTCCAGGGAGGCACTGAAGCTTTCTTT
CASSLQGGTEAFF
>TRBJ1-2|TRBV6-2/TRBV6-3|TRBD1|NA
TGTGCCAGCAGCTTTACAGGGGAATATGGCTACACCTTC
CASSFTGEYGYTF
>TRBJ2-1|TRBV10-1|NA|NA
TGCGCCAGCAGTCGGCCGGGGGGCGGGCACAATGAGCAGTTCTTC
CASSRPGGGHNEQFF
>TRBJ1-1|TRBV30|NA|NA
TGTGCCTGGAGTGTACGGGGGGGTTTTTATGCTTTCTTT
CAWSVRGGFYAFF
>TRBJ1-2|TRBV5-1|TRBD1|NA
TGCGCCAGCAGCTCTACAGGGGATAACTATGGCTACACCTTC
CASSSTGDNYGYTF
>TRBJ2-3|TRBV28|NA|NA
TGTGCCAGCAGTATCTCCCTGCGACTGACTAGCACAGATACGCAGTATTTT
CASSISLRLTSTDTQYF
>TRBJ1-6|TRBV18|TRBD1|NA
TGTGCCAGCTCACCCAGGGACAGCGTTAATTCACCCCTCCACTTT
CASSPRDSVNSPLHF
>TRBJ1-1|TRBV7-8|NA|NA
TGTGCCAGCAGCTTGGACAGGAACACTGAAGCTTTCTTT
CASSLDRNTEAFF
>TRBJ1-2|TRBV9|NA|NA
TGTGCCAGCGAACGGGGGGAGGAGTCCTCCTATGGCTACACCTTC
CASERGEESSYGYTF
>TRBJ2-7|TRBV27|TRBD2|many
TGTGCCAGCAGTTTAAAGGGACTAGCGGGAGCCTACGAGCAGTACTTC
CASSLKGLAGAYEQYF
>TRBJ1-1|TRBV27|TRBD1|NA
TGTGCCAGCAGTTCACAACAGGGGGCGGGAGGCACTGAAGCTTTCTTT
CASSSQQGAGGTEAFF
>TRBJ2-1|TRBV6-5|TRBD2|NA
TGTGCCAGCACCACTAGCGGCAGCTCCTACAATGAGCAGTTCTTC
CASTTSGSSYNEQFF
>TRBJ2-1|TRBV29-1|NA|NA
TGCAGCGTTTTTAAGGTGGGCCACGACAATGAGCAGTTCTTC
CSVFKVGHDNEQFF
>TRBJ2-1|TRBV23-1|TRBD2|NA
TGCGCCAGCGGACTAGCGGTCTATGAGCAGTTCTTC
CASGLAVYEQFF
>TRBJ2-7|TRBV6-6|TRBD2|NA
TGTGCCAGCAGGGAGCGGGGATGGGACGAGCAGTACTTC
CASRERGWDEQYF
>TRBJ2-1|TRBV5-5|NA|NA
TGTGCCAGCAGCTTCAGTGACAATGAGCAGTTCTTC
CASSFSDNEQFF
>TRBJ2-2|TRBV5-1|TRBD2|NA
TGCGCCAGCAGCATACTAGCGGCAATGAACACCGGGGAGCTGTTTTTT
CASSILAAMNTGELFF
>TRBJ2-3|TRBV7-2|NA|NA
TGTGCCAGCAGCCCGGACTGGGGAACAGATACGCAGTATTTT
CASSPDWGTDTQYF
>TRBJ1-5|TRBV2|NA|NA
TGTGCCAGCAGCCCCTGGCCTGGCGGGTGGGGCAATCAGCCCCAGCATTTT
CASSPWPGGWGNQPQHF
>TRBJ1-2|TRBV7-2|NA|NA
TGTGCCAGCAGCTTAACGAACACAGGCCCCTCGGACACCTTC
CASSLTNTGPSDTF
>TRBJ1-1|TRBV7-9|TRBD1|NA
TGTGCCAGCAGCTCCGACGGTTGGACAGGAGCCATGAACACTGAAGCTTTCTTT
CASSSDGWTGAMNTEAFF
>TRBJ1-6|TRBV6-6|NA|NA
TGTGCCAGCAGCCGGGTCGCAGAAGCCTATAATTCACCCCTCCACTTT
CASSRVAEAYNSPLHF
>TRBJ1-6|TRBV2|NA|NA
TGTGCCAGTCTGACGTCCGGGGGGAATTCACCCCTCCACTTT
CASLTSGGNSPLHF
>TRBJ2-1|TRBV7-9|NA|NA
TGTGCCAGCTCCCGGGAGAGCTCCTACAATGAGCAGTTCTTC
CASSRESSYNEQFF
>TRBJ1-4|TRBV5-1|TRBD1|NA
TGCGCCAGCAGCTCCCAGACAGGGGGATCGAGCGAAAAACTGTTTTTT
CASSSQTGGSSEKLFF
>TRBJ1-5|TRBV2|NA|NA
TGTGCCAGCAGTGAGGAGGGAAATCAGCCCCAGCATTTT
CASSEEGNQPQHF
>TRBJ1-1|TRBV6-1|NA|NA
TGTGCCAGCAGTCCCAGGAGGGAGGTGAACACTGAAGCTTTCTTT
CASSPRREVNTEAFF
>TRBJ2-2|TRBV5-1|NA|NA
TGCGCCAGCAGCTTGTTGGAGGCCTCTAACACCGGGGAGCTGTTTTTT
CASSLLEASNTGELFF
>TRBJ2-2|TRBV15|NA|NA
TGTGCCACCAGCAGAGATAGAAGGGAGCTGTTTTTT
CATSRDRRELFF
>TRBJ1-3|TRBV9|NA|NA
TGTGCCAGCAGCTTCGGGGGATCTGGAAACACCATATATTTT
CASSFGGSGNTIYF
>TRBJ2-5|TRBV5-1|NA|NA
TGCGCCAGCAGCTTTAGCGACCATAGAGGGGAGACCCAGTACTTC
CASSFSDHRGETQYF
>TRBJ1-3|TRBV6-5|NA|NA
TGTGCCAGCAGTTATAGTTGGGCCGCCGGAAACACCATATATTTT
CASSYSWAAGNTIYF
>TRBJ1-3|TRBV7-8|TRBD1|NA
TGTGCCAGCAGCTTATTACCCGGTGGGACAGGTAGCTCTGGAAACACCATATATTTT
CASSLLPGGTGSSGNTIYF
>TRBJ1-5|TRBV19|NA|many
TGTGCCATTCCAGGCCCGCAGCCCCAGCATTTT
CAIPGPQPQHF
>TRBJ2-1|TRBV7-9|NA|NA
TGTGCCAGCAGCTTGTCCGAGCCGGGACTGGAGCAGTTCTTC
CASSLSEPGLEQFF
>TRBJ2-7|TRBV5-6|NA|NA
TGTGCCAGCAGCTTCTCTTCCGAGCAGTACTTC
CASSFSSEQYF